A selection of T cell receptor beta chains follows, all from one sample in a study of cytomegalovirus exposure and HLA in healthy donors. Using immunoSEQ multiplex PCR, the repertoire was profiled, and TCRdb retains in-frame clones only, with some absent. The sample contains 120,000 to 150,000 clones, less than 65% of which appear only once. Sequenced sample: PBMCs. The source is a woman between 25 and 40 years old in good health and CMV-seropositive. CDR3s leave out the opening cysteine and the closing phenylalanine or tryptophan. D genes are given only for firm matches.

TRBV6-4 | TRBD2 | PGGHRAGLSQF
TRBV9 | TRBD2 | ASSGGAGGAEQY
TRBV4-1 | TRBD2 | ASSPRGTLQETQY
TRBV4-1 | - | ASSQLTMGEQF
TRBV6-5 | TRBD1 | ASRPGQGGPQH
TRBV15 | TRBD2 | ATSRGTSGGPIDTQY
TRBV10-3 | - | AVSEEGGPYNEQF
TRBV30 | - | AWSRTRGEQY
TRBV28 | - | ASSSQMTGPSRGYT
TRBV4-1 | - | ASSHPGTGGQPQH
TRBV5-6 | - | ASSLIRMKEAGGYT
TRBV7-2 | TRBD2 | ASSLALNGAGVGTDTQY
TRBV20-1 | - | SAIRSYEQY
TRBV19 | - | ASSTPTGGRENQPQH
TRBV9 | - | ASSVEPGKSYGYT
TRBV7-9 | TRBD1 | ASSRGTVNTEAF
TRBV28 | - | ASSSGESQLVETQY
TRBV2 | TRBD2 | ASNMQGLAGELF
TRBV5-6 | - | ASSLQFNYGYT
TRBV6-1 | TRBD1 | ASSGGQGANYGYT
TRBV11-3 | TRBD2 | ASSDTTGLADSYEQY
TRBV2 | - | ATIWWGGQTYEQY
TRBV11-2 | TRBD2 | ASRPKSGRAGETQY
TRBV11-3 | TRBD2 | ASSSRTSGRVETQY
TRBV19 | TRBD2 | ASSRPGLTYEQY
TRBV5-4 | - | ASTDKRTGNSPLH
TRBV4-1 | - | ASSPPLGGGSQPQH
TRBV15 | - | ATSRDGQGNYYGYT
TRBV2 | - | ASSEVGVDTQY
TRBV13 | - | ASSSEQGGAVGETQY